The 8 T cell receptor beta chains listed next were all sequenced from one sample in a study of monozygotic twins with inflammatory bowel disease. TCRdb processed the 5' RACE reads again and assigns one entry to each CDR3 protein, with no DNA. Across around 400,000 distinct CDR3 sequences, the top ten clones capture approximately 2.3% of the sample. The specimen was blood. Source of these receptors: a human donor with ulcerative colitis or Crohn's disease, or a healthy co-twin of an affected twin (not recorded which).

The chain combines TRBV29-1 with TRBJ1-5. The germline CDR1 and CDR2 sequences are SQVTM and ANQGSEA. CDR3 length: 12 amino acids. The CDR3 protein is CSFTRFNQPQHF.

The chain uses TRBV3-1 and TRBJ2-2; TCRdb picks TRBD2, but there is no DNA to check that call. Germline V gene lookup returns CDR1 LGHDT and CDR2 YNNKEL (reference sequence). The CDR3 loop spans 18 amino acids. CDR3 sequence reads: CASSQDRGAGLARGELFF.

V is TRBV11-1 and J is TRBJ2-4; the TRBD2 assignment by TCRdb is unverifiable without DNA. In germline, CDR1 is SGHAT, CDR2 FQDESV (reference sequence). CDR3 size: 14 residues. The CDR3 is CASSLASEGNIQYF.

The rearrangement joins TRBV9 to TRBJ1-2; TCRdb's D call, TRBD1, is unchecked because there is no DNA. The germline V gene has CDR1 SGDLS and CDR2 YYNGEE. CDR3 length: 14 residues. The CDR3 protein is CASSVGTGWHGYTF.

V gene TRBV24-1 combines with J gene TRBJ2-1; TCRdb selects TRBD1, and the lack of DNA leaves this call unchecked. This CDR3 has 15 amino acids. The germline V gene has CDR1 KGHDR and CDR2 SFDVKD. The CDR3 sequence is CATSDTRTGENEQFF.

The chain is built from TRBV28 and TRBJ2-2; TCRdb picks TRBD2, but there is no DNA to check that call. The CDR3 loop spans 12 amino acids. The V gene's germline CDR1 is MDHEN and CDR2 SYDVKM. The CDR3 sequence is CANQGPTGELFF.

The chain links TRBV30 to TRBJ2-2. This CDR3 has 15 amino acids. Germline-derived CDR1 and CDR2 are GTSNPN and SVGIG (reference sequence). CDR3 sequence reads: CAWRVPRKNTGELFF.

V is TRBV7-9 and J is TRBJ2-7; no DNA is available, so the TRBD2 call from TCRdb remains unchecked. The CDR3 is 13 residues long. Germline CDR1 is SEHNR and CDR2 is FQNEAQ (reference sequence). CDR3 sequence reads: CASSHGGGYEQYF. The full variable domain, in which reference TRBV7-9 and TRBJ2-7 provide the parts outside the CDR3, is DTGVSQNPRHKITKRGQNVTFRCDPISEHNRLYWYRQTLGQGPEFLTYFQNEAQLEKSRLLSDRFSAERPKGSFSTLEIQRTEQGDSAMYLCASSHGGGYEQYFGPGTRLTVT.